One T cell receptor beta chain is described in this entry. This record belongs to a study of T cell responses to AZD1222 COVID-19 vaccine. The CDR3 has 15 residues. Germline V lookup: CDR1 SEHNR, CDR2 FQNEAQ (reference sequence). V was clipped by 5 bases and J by 0 bases; unmatched bases: 5. Assay: immunoSEQ multiplex PCR; the TCRdb copy retains only in-frame clones and omits some. The sample yields some 180,000 clones, approximately 94% seen once. The sequencing used peripheral blood, collected 28 days after the second AZD1222 dose. The source is an adult who received the AZD1222 COVID-19 vaccine. The chain combines TRBV7-9 with TRBJ1-1, with 8 bases fitting TRBD1. The CDR3 sequence: CASSPRTGMNTEAFF. CDR3 nucleotide sequence: TGTGCCAGCAGCCCGAGGACAGGGATGAACACTGAAGCTTTCTTT.